Below, 16 T cell receptor beta chains from the same sample are listed, as sequenced in a study of shared clonotypes between healthy human individuals. Libraries were prepared by immunoSEQ multiplex PCR; TCRdb keeps only in-frame clonotypes and omits some of them. Of about 490,000 clones listed, about 72% were seen once; the top ten hold approximately 12%. The sample comprised PBMCs. The source of these receptors is a middle-aged woman in good health. Some clones in this sample may be carry-over from other donors' samples.

The chain joins TRBV19 to TRBJ1-2, with D maybe TRBD1 (5 bases). The CDR3 is made up of 14 amino acids. With 0 bases removed from V and 5 bases from J, the gap between germline ends came to 10 bases. Germline V CDR1 and CDR2: LNHDA, SQIVND (reference sequence). This CDR3 is CASSIEVTAYGYTF. The CDR3 DNA reads as TGTGCCAGTAGTATAGAGGTGACAGCATATGGCTACACCTTC.

In the case of this clone: In the same sample, other DNA sequences code for this CDR3. This rearrangement joins TRBV4-3 to TRBJ2-7; 9 positions match TRBD2. From germline, CDR1 is LGHNA and CDR2 YSLEER. J lost 4 bases, V lost 2 bases, and 15 bases had no gene match. The CDR3 extends over 18 amino acids. The CDR3 reads CASSQNLAGATTLYEQYF. Here the CDR3 DNA reads TGCGCCAGCAGCCAAAATTTAGCGGGAGCGACTACGCTTTACGAGCAGTACTTC.

The genes are TRBV21-1 and TRBJ2-7; TRBD1, the table's D call, was not compared with the DNA. TRBV21-1 is flagged as a pseudogene. The CDR3 spans 17 residues. DNA of the CDR3: TGTGCCAGCAGCTCAGGAGTCGTCGGCAGGGGGCTTTACGAGCAGTACTTC. This translates into CASSSGVVGRGLYEQYF.

The rearrangement uses TRBV29-1 and TRBJ2-1; 9 bases align to TRBD2. This CDR3 spans 14 amino acids. Germline CDR1 and CDR2: SQVTM and ANQGSEA. V lost 3 bases and J lost 7; bases outside the gene matches: 7. CDR3 coding DNA: TGCAGCGTTGACCCCGCGGGAGGGAGGAATGAGCAGTTCTTC. Protein: CSVDPAGGRNEQFF.

A word on this clone: Other DNA sequences within the sample encode an identical CDR3. The chain links TRBV18 to TRBJ2-3; D gene unclear. The CDR3 has 12 amino acids. The V and J ends lost 4 bases and 1 base respectively, with 3 bases between them. Germline V lookup: CDR1 KGHSH, CDR2 LQKENI. The CDR3 nucleotides are TGTGCCAGCTCACTGCGCACAGATACGCAGTATTTT. It is translated as CASSLRTDTQYF.

This clone was seen ten or more times. V usage is TRBV19 and J usage is TRBJ2-7; 13 nucleotides match TRBD2. V shed 4 bases, J shed 9 bases, and the junction held 9 bases outside the gene matches. Germline loops: CDR1 LNHDA, CDR2 SQIVND (reference sequence). This CDR3 is built from 15 residues. CDR3 nucleotides: TGTGCCAGTAGTACGGGACTAGCGGGGTCCATGGGGCAGTACTTC. Protein product: CASSTGLAGSMGQYF.

This chain connects TRBV7-3 to TRBJ2-1, with 9 bases identical to TRBD2. CDR1 and CDR2 (germline): SGHTA, FQGTGA. V was clipped by 3 bases and J by 5 bases; unmatched bases: 2. This CDR3 is 14 amino acids long. The CDR3 is CASSLSSGNNEQFF. The DNA for the CDR3 is TGTGCCAGCAGCTTGTCTAGCGGGAACAATGAGCAGTTCTTC.

This rearrangement joins TRBV5-6 to TRBJ1-3, with D perhaps TRBD1 (6 bases). Trimming stripped 4 bases from V and 1 base from J, with 15 bases between. Germline V gene sequence: CDR1 SGHDT, CDR2 YYEEEE. The CDR3 consists of 16 residues. The CDR3 nucleotides are TGTGCCAGCAGCCGGCGGACAGTTGGATCTGGAAACACCATATATTTT. It translates to CASSRRTVGSGNTIYF.

This clone showed up many times. This rearrangement joins TRBV7-9 to TRBJ2-3, with no clear D. CDR3 length equals 12 residues. V was pared by 2 bases and J by 9 bases, with 9 bases between. Germline lookup yields CDR1 SEHNR and CDR2 FQNEAQ (reference sequence). The CDR3 DNA reads as TGTGCCAGCAGCTTACAAGAGGTAACGCAGTATTTT. Its translation is CASSLQEVTQYF.

V is TRBV10-1 and J is TRBJ2-1; perhaps TRBD1 as D (6 bases). The CDR3 covers 14 residues. Germline values: CDR1 WNHNN, CDR2 SYGVQD (reference sequence). Trimming left V 2 bases short and J 4 bases short, with 9 bases between. The CDR3 DNA sequence: TGCGCCAGCAGTGAGGCAGGGGAATACAATGAGCAGTTCTTC. This translates into CASSEAGEYNEQFF.

DNA for the CDR3: TGTGCCAGCAGCTTAGGCAGGGGTAATGAGCAGTTCTTC. Translating gives CASSLGRGNEQFF. The V and J genes are TRBV13 and TRBJ2-1; D might be TRBD1 (6 bases). This CDR3 comprises 13 residues. Germline V gives CDR1 PRHDT, CDR2 FYEKMQ (reference sequence). Trimming cost V 0 bases and J 7 bases, with 7 bases left between them.

CDR3 DNA: TGTGCCACCAGCAGAGATTTGGGCAGCCTCTCTGGAAACACCATATATTTT. As protein: CATSRDLGSLSGNTIYF. The gene calls are TRBV15 and TRBJ1-3, with D unclear. The V and J ends lost 0 bases and 0 bases respectively, with 12 bases between them. Germline CDR1 LNHNV, CDR2 YYDKDF (reference sequence). CDR3 size: 17 residues.

The gene calls are TRBV6-4 and TRBJ2-7; tentatively, D is TRBD1 (5 bases). Trimming took off 4 bases at V and 2 bases at J, with 27 bases between the two ends. This CDR3 is 19 amino acids long. Germline assignment: CDR1 MRHNA and CDR2 SNTAGT. The CDR3 nucleotides read TGTGCCAGCAGTGGCGGTAATGTTTGGGGCCCCCTAACTACCTACGAGCAGTACTTC. Residues: CASSGGNVWGPLTTYEQYF.

The genes are TRBV7-2 and TRBJ2-5, with D perhaps TRBD2 (6 bases). The germline V and J ends were trimmed by 5 bases and 0 bases, with 10 bases remaining between them. CDR3 length equals 14 residues. The V gene's germline CDR1 is SGHTA and CDR2 FQGNSA. Here the CDR3 reads CASSPWRDQETQYF. The CDR3 DNA sequence: TGTGCCAGCAGCCCTTGGAGGGACCAAGAGACCCAGTACTTC.

This clone was detected only a few times. The V gene is TRBV5-6, the J gene TRBJ2-7; TRBD2 matches 9 bases. The CDR3 is made up of 17 amino acids. Per germline, CDR1 SGHDT and CDR2 YYEEEE. The junction had 14 bases not matched to a gene; V was cut back by 0 bases and J by 7 bases. The DNA of the CDR3 is TGTGCCAGCAGCTTGGCTTCAGCGGCTAGGGGACTAGCAGAGCAGTACTTC. This translates into CASSLASAARGLAEQYF.

V usage is TRBV10-3 and J usage is TRBJ2-7; D is undetermined. V was clipped by 3 bases and J by 0 bases, with 9 bases between them. This CDR3 region has 14 residues. CDR1 and CDR2 (germline): ENHRY, SYGVKD. The CDR3 bases are TGTGCCATCAGTGACCAGCGATTCTCCTACGAGCAGTACTTC. This gives the protein CAISDQRFSYEQYF.